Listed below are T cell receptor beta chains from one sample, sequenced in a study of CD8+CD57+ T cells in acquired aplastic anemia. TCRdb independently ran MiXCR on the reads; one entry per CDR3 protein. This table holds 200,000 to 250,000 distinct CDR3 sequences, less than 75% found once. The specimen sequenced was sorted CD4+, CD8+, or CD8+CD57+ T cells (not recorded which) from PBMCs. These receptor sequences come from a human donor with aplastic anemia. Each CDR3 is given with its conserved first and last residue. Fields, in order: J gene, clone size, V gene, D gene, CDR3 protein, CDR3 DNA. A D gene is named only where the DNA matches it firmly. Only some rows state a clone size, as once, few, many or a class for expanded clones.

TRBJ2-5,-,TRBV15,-,CATSGRDLQETQYF,TGTGCCACCAGCGGCCGGGACTTGCAAGAGACCCAGTACTTC
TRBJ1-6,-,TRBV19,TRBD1,CASSIKGQINSPLHF,TGTGCCAGTAGTATAAAGGGACAGATCAATTCACCCCTCCACTTT
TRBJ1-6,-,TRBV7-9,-,CASSASAGKNSPLHF,TGTGCCAGCAGCGCTTCCGCGGGGAAGAATTCACCCCTCCACTTT
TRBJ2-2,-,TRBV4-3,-,CASSQSDTGELFF,TGCGCCAGCAGCCAGAGCGACACCGGGGAGCTGTTTTTT
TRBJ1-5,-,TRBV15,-,CATTNAALGANSNQPQHF,TGTGCCACCACCAACGCAGCGCTGGGGGCGAATAGCAATCAGCCCCAGCATTTT
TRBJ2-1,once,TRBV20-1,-,CSARRGAGSSYNEQFF,TGCAGTGCTAGGAGGGGGGCGGGGAGCTCCTACAATGAGCAGTTCTTC
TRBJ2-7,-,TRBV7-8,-,CASTLDPRGYEQYF,TGTGCCAGCACCCTAGACCCACGAGGCTACGAGCAGTACTTC
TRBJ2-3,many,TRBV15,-,CATSVQGYSGDTQYF,TGTGCCACCAGCGTTCAGGGGTATAGCGGAGATACGCAGTATTTT
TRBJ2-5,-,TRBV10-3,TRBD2,CAISGLAGASQETQYF,TGTGCCATCAGTGGTCTAGCGGGGGCCAGCCAAGAGACCCAGTACTTC
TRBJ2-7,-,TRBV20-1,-,CSASFRSLGKVIEQYF,TGCAGTGCTAGCTTTAGAAGCCTTGGCAAGGTGATCGAGCAGTACTTC
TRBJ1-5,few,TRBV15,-,CATSRGDGQMANQPQHF,TGTGCCACCAGCAGAGGGGATGGACAGATGGCGAATCAGCCCCAGCATTTT
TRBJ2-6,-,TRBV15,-,CATSRDNSGANVLTF,TGTGCCACCAGCAGAGACAACTCTGGGGCCAACGTCCTGACTTTC
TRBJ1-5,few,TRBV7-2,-,CASSQVRGPQHF,TGTGCCAGCAGCCAAGTTAGGGGGCCCCAGCATTTT
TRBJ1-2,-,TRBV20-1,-,CSARELGDGYTF,TGCAGTGCTAGAGAGTTGGGGGACGGCTACACCTTC
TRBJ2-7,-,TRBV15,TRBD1,CATSSSRSGQGQYF,TGTGCCACCAGCAGCTCCAGGTCCGGACAGGGGCAGTACTTC
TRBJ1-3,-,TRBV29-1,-,CSATPTESSGNTIYF,TGCAGCGCTACCCCGACAGAGTCCTCTGGAAACACCATATATTTT
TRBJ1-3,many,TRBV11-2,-,CASSPPPGRVSGNTIYF,TGTGCCAGCAGCCCTCCACCCGGGCGGGTCTCTGGAAACACCATATATTTT
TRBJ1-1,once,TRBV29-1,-,CSVWTEPNTEAFF,TGCAGCGTCTGGACAGAACCGAACACTGAAGCTTTCTTT
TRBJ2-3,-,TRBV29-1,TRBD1,CSVGQGADTQYF,TGCAGCGTAGGACAGGGAGCGGATACGCAGTATTTT
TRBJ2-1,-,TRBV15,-,CATSSQDGVGGSYNEQFF,TGTGCCACCAGCAGCCAAGATGGGGTGGGTGGATCCTACAATGAGCAGTTCTTC
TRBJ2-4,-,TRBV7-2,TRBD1,CASSSGQALGQYF,TGTGCCAGCAGCTCCGGACAGGCGCTCGGTCAGTACTTC
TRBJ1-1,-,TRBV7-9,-,CASSERRQTEAFF,TGTGCCAGCAGTGAAAGGCGGCAGACTGAAGCTTTCTTT
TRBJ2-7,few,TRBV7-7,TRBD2,CASSLSPGLAGEQYF,TGTGCTAGCAGCTTATCCCCGGGACTAGCCGGCGAGCAGTACTTC
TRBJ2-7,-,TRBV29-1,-,CSVDASVGEQYF,TGCAGCGTTGACGCCTCGGTGGGCGAGCAGTACTTC
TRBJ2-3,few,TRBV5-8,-,CASSLEGEADTQYF,TGTGCCAGCAGCTTGGAGGGGGAAGCAGATACGCAGTATTTT
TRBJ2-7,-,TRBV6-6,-,CASRLTTSSYEQYF,TGTGCCAGCAGACTGACGACCAGCTCCTACGAGCAGTACTTC
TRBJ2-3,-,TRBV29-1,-,CSGIDGTDTQYF,TGCAGCGGAATCGACGGCACAGATACGCAGTATTTT
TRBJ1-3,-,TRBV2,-,CASSELEGGGNTIYF,TGTGCCAGCAGTGAATTGGAGGGAGGAGGAAACACCATATATTTT